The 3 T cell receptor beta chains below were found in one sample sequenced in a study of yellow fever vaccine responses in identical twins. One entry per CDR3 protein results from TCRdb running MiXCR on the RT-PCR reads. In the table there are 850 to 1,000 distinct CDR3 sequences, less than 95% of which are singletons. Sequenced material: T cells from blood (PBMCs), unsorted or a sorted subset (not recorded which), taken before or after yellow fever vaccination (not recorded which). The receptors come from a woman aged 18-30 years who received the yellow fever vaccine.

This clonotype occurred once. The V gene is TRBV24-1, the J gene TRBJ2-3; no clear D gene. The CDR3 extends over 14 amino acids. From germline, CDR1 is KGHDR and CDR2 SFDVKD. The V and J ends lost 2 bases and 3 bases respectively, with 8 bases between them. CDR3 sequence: CATSDYGVTDTQYF. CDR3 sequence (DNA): TGTGCCACCAGTGATTATGGGGTGACAGATACGCAGTATTTT.

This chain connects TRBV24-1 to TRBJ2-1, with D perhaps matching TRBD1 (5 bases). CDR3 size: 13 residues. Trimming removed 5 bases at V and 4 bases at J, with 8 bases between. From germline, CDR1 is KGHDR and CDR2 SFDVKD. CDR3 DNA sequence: TGTGCCACCAGTGCCGACAGATACAATGAGCAGTTCTTC. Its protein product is CATSADRYNEQFF.

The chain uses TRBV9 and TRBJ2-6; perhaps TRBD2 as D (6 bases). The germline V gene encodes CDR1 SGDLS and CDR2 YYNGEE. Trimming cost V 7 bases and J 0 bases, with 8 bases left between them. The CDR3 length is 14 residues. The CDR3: CASGGFSGANVLTF. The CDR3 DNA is TGTGCCAGCGGGGGGTTCTCTGGGGCCAACGTCCTGACTTTC.